This T cell receptor beta chain was sequenced during a study of CD8 T cells in ankylosing spondylitis. CDR3 length equals 13 residues. The germline V gene encodes CDR1 SGHTA and CDR2 FQGNSA. Trimming shortened V by 4 bases and J by 6 bases, and 12 bases separated the two germline ends. This clonotype has a count of ten or more. Its specificity is not known. Each CDR3 protein gets one entry after TCRdb re-called the 5' RACE reads with MiXCR. Among about 460,000 distinct CDR3 sequences listed, about 5.7% were seen once. General study findings and limits: Some of these motif variants have turned up before, in reports on reactive arthritis synovial fluid and blood. Seemingly distinctive of ankylosing spondylitis blood was a TCR beta motif formed by eight highly homologous variants. Reportedly, significant enrichment of disease-linked clones occurred in matched ankylosing spondylitis synovial fluid.

The receptor comes from a male donor with ankylosing spondylitis. The rearrangement joins TRBV7-2 to TRBJ2-5; D is undetermined. The sample was blood, either unsorted or a sorted T cell fraction (not recorded which). The CDR3 bases are TGTGCCAGCAGCTCCGACGCCTTTAAGACCCAGTACTTC. This sequence encodes CASSSDAFKTQYF.